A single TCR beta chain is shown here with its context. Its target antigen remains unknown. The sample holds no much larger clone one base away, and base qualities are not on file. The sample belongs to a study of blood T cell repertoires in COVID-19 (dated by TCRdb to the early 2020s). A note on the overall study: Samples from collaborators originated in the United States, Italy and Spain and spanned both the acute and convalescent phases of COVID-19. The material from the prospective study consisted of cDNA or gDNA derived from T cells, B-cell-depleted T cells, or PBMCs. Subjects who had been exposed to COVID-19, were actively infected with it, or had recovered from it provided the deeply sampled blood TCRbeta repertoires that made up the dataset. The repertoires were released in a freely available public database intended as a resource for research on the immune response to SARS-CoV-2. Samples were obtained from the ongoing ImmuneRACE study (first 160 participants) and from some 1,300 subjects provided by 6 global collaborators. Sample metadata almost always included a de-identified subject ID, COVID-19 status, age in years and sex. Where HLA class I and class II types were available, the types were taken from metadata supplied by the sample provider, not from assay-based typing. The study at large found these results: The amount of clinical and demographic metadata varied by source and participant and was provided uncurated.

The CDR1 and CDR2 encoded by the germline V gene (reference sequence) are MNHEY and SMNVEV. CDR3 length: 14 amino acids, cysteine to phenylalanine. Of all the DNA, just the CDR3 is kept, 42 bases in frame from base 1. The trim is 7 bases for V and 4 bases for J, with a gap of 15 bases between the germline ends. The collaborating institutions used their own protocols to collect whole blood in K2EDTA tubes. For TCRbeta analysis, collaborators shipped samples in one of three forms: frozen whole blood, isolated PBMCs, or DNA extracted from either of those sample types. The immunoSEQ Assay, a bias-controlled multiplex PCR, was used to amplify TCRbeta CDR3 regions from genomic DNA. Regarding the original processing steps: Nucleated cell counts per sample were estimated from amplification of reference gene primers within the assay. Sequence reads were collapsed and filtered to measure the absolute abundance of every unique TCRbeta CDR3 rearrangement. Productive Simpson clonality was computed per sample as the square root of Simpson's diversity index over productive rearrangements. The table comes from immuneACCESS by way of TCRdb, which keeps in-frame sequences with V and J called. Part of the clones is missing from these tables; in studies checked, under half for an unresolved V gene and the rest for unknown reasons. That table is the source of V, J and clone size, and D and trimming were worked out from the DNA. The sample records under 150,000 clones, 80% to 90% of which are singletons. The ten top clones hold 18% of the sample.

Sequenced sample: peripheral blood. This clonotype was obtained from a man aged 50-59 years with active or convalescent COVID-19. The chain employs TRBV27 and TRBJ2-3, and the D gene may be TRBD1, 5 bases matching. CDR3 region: CASKNQGGADTQYF. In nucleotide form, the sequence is TGTGCCAGCAAGAACCAGGGTGGCGCAGATACGCAGTATTTT.